The clone carrying this T cell receptor (beta chain) was counted ten times or more. Researchers took RNA transcripts and amplified the TCR beta CDR3 regions from them. Using the HTBI primer set, a first-round RT-PCR was run on the TCR CDR3. Via MiXCR, TCRdb re-called the multiplex PCR reads, giving one row per CDR3 protein. The table includes 500,000 to 800,000 distinct CDR3 sequences, 13% to 15% detected once. This sample was taken from a study of T cells in Graves' hyperthyroidism and ophthalmopathy. Trimming removed 9 bases from V and 0 bases from J; junction bases left unmatched: 8. Germline V gene lookup returns CDR1 SEHNR and CDR2 FQNEAQ (reference sequence). The CDR3 loop spans 17 amino acids. Among ophthalmopathy patients, the Clinical Activity Score reached at least 3, the NOSPECS grade reached at least 4, and duration remained under 3 months.

The rearrangement links TRBV7-9 to TRBJ2-6, with 10 bases that match TRBD2. The receptor comes from a woman between 45 and 65 years old with Graves' ophthalmopathy. The specimen sequenced was blood. CDR3 sequence: CASLAGEDPSGANVLTF. DNA for the CDR3: TGTGCCAGTCTAGCGGGAGAGGACCCCTCTGGGGCCAACGTCCTGACTTTC.